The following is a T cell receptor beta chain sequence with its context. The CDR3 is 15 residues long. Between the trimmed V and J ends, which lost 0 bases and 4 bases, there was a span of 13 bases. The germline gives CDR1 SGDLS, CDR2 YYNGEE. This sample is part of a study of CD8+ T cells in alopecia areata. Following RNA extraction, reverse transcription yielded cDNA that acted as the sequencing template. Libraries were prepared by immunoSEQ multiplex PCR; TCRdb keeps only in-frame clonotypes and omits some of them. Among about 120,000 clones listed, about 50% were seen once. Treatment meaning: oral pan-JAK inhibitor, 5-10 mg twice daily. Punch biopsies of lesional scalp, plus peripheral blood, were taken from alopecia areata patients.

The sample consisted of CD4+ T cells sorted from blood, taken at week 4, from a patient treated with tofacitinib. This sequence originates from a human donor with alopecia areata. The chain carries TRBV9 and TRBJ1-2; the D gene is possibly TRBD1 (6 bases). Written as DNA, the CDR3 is TGTGCCAGCAGCGTAGGGGGGCTCCAGGTCTATGGCTACACCTTC. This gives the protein CASSVGGLQVYGYTF.